Listed below are T cell receptor beta chains from one sample, sequenced in a study of T cells in Graves' hyperthyroidism and ophthalmopathy. TCRdb re-called the multiplex PCR reads with MiXCR, one entry per CDR3 protein. Among 600,000 or so distinct CDR3 sequences listed, 14% were seen once. Sequencing was performed on blood. All receptors derive from a woman between 18 and 29 years old with Graves' ophthalmopathy. Each CDR3 is given with its conserved first and last residue. The D gene is left open where the match is weak. A row's size may be missing; if present it is once, few, many or a size class.

d_call j_call v_call clone_size cdr3_nt cdr3_aa
TRBD2 TRBJ2-3 TRBV7-2 - TGTGCCAGCAGCTTCGAAGGGACTAGCGGCACAGATACGCAGTATTTT CASSFEGTSGTDTQYF
TRBD1 TRBJ1-4 TRBV24-1 - TGTGCCACCAGTGATCTGCCTCGGGACAGGGACGGGAATGAAAAACTGTTTTTT CATSDLPRDRDGNEKLFF
TRBD1 TRBJ2-2 TRBV27 - TGTGCCAGCAGCCCCTCAGGGGGCCGGAACACCGGGGAGCTGTTTTTT CASSPSGGRNTGELFF
TRBD2 TRBJ2-1 TRBV7-9 - TGTGCCAGCAGCTTAGAAGGGCGGGGGGGCTCCTACAATGAGCAGTTCTTC CASSLEGRGGSYNEQFF
- TRBJ2-7 TRBV18 few TGTGCCAGCTCACTCATTGCAGGGACAACTTACGAGCAGTACTTC CASSLIAGTTYEQYF
- TRBJ2-1 TRBV6-1 many TGTGCCAGCAGCCCTTGGGGGGAGAGGAATGAGCAGTTCTTC CASSPWGERNEQFF
TRBD1 TRBJ1-2 TRBV6-1 - TGTGCCAGCAGTCCTCAGGGGGGCCAGAACTATGGCTACACCTTC CASSPQGGQNYGYTF
TRBD1 TRBJ1-1 TRBV6-1 many TGTGCCAGCAGTGTAGACAGGGGGCAGAACACTGAAGCTTTCTTT CASSVDRGQNTEAFF
TRBD2 TRBJ2-3 TRBV6-2/TRBV6-3 - TGTGCCAGCCTACTAGCGGGAGCGGGGGCTAGCACAGATACGCAGTATTTT CASLLAGAGASTDTQYF
- TRBJ1-4 TRBV5-1 - TGCGCCAGCAGCTTGGGGCAGGGGCTCGGTAATGAAAAACTGTTTTTT CASSLGQGLGNEKLFF
- TRBJ1-5 TRBV5-6 - TGTGCCAGCAGCTCCCGTGAGGAGGGTTGGCAGCCCCAGCATTTT CASSSREEGWQPQHF
- TRBJ2-7 TRBV27 few TGTGCCAGCAGTTTCCAGGGGCTTCCCTACGAGCAGTACTTC CASSFQGLPYEQYF
- TRBJ2-1 TRBV6-2/TRBV6-3 many TGTGCCAGCAGTTACGCAGGTTGGAGCTCCTACAATGAGCAGTTCTTC CASSYAGWSSYNEQFF
TRBD1 TRBJ1-2 TRBV12-3/TRBV12-4 many TGTGCCAGCAGTAGGGACAGTTCTTATGGCTACACCTTC CASSRDSSYGYTF
- TRBJ2-3 TRBV18 - TGTGCCAGCTCGCTTGGGACCACAGATACGCGGTATTTT CASSLGTTDTRYF
TRBD2 TRBJ2-1 TRBV19 few TGTGCCAGTAGTTCCCGGACTAGCGGAAACTACAATGAGCAGTTCTTC CASSSRTSGNYNEQFF
TRBD1 TRBJ1-2 TRBV2 many TGTGCCAGCACCCGGGACAGGGGCTTCTATGGCTACACCTTC CASTRDRGFYGYTF
- TRBJ2-2 TRBV5-5 many TGTGCCAGCAGCTTCTGGGGAACCGGGGAGCTGTTTTTT CASSFWGTGELFF
TRBD2 TRBJ2-1 TRBV5-1 - TGCGCCAGCAGCCAACCCGGGACTAGCGGAATGAGGAATGAGCAGTTCTTC CASSQPGTSGMRNEQFF
- TRBJ2-5 TRBV27 many TGTGCCAGCAGTTTCAGCCAAGAGACCCAGTACTTC CASSFSQETQYF
- TRBJ2-7 TRBV30 - TGTGCCTGGAGTCCCGGGGAGGCCTACGAGCAGTACTTC CAWSPGEAYEQYF
TRBD2 TRBJ2-7 TRBV14 - TGTGCCAGCAGCCTGCCCCCCAGGGGAGCGGGAGGCCACTACGAGCAGTACTTC CASSLPPRGAGGHYEQYF